This TCR beta chain was recorded in a study of cytomegalovirus exposure and HLA in healthy donors. Study in general: Earlier results showed 117 million unique TCR beta sequences derived from around 170 million T cells.

This clone has a handful of counts. Its matching antigen is unknown. Study-wide results and limits: Later on, analysis showed that most CMV-associated TCR beta chains appeared to be HLA-restricted. Most TCRs appeared rarely, but some public TCRs recurred in many donors. Prediction of most subjects' HLA-A and HLA-B alleles by TCR beta sequences was reportedly accurate.

PCR amplification relied on 60 Vbeta primers (plus 13 Jbeta primers). Assay used: immunoSEQ multiplex PCR; TCRdb lists only in-frame clones, some missing. The table lists around 210,000 clones, about 85% of them singletons. The CDR3 length is 16 residues. V dropped 4 bases and J dropped 0 bases, with 10 bases sitting between them. Germline V gene sequence: CDR1 MNHNY, CDR2 SVGAGI (reference sequence). The sample taken for sequencing was PBMCs. The clonotype comes from a girl aged 2 to 10 in good health and CMV-seronegative. This chain joins TRBV6-6 and TRBJ2-6, with D possibly being TRBD1 (5 bases). The CDR3 DNA is TGTGCCAGCAGTTCCCCCCAGGGCTCTGGGGCCAACGTCCTGACTTTC. This codes for CASSSPQGSGANVLTF.